There are a few counts of the clone carrying this TCR beta chain. Only in-frame clones appear in the TCRdb table, and some are missing; sequencing was by immunoSEQ multiplex PCR. This table holds approximately 20,000 clones, 65% to 90% found once. The CDR3 is 17 amino acids. The germline V and J ends were trimmed by 1 base and 6 bases, with 16 bases remaining between them. Germline V gives CDR1 MNHNS, CDR2 SASEGT. The data were taken from a study of blood T cell repertoires in COVID-19. The clonotype originates from a man older than 75 with acute or convalescent COVID-19. The chain has TRBV6-1 and TRBJ1-6; D gene ambiguous. Source material: peripheral blood. The CDR3 loop reads CASSEGGAGLGNSPLHF. CDR3 nucleotide sequence: TGTGCCAGCAGTGAAGGGGGTGCGGGGTTAGGTAATTCACCCCTCCACTTT.